This entry describes one T cell receptor (beta chain). Its specificity is unknown. The data stem from a study of T cell repertoires in cytomegalovirus infection. Study as a whole: It was the public TCR beta signatures that indicated both CMV infection and matching HLA type. Overall study findings and caveats: CMV-specific TCR beta clonotypes restricted by HLA-C dominated the ex vivo response. Based on cumulative public TCR beta family frequency, carriers of CMV plus the relevant HLA were identified.

The CDR3 is made up of 16 amino acids. CDR1 and CDR2 from the germline V gene are MNHNS and SASEGT. V lost 2 bases and J lost 2, with 13 bases in between. TCRdb independently ran MiXCR on the reads; one entry per CDR3 protein. The table has hundreds of thousands of distinct CDR3 sequences, about 30% seen once. The sequence was obtained from a human donor in good health (CMV status not recorded). Some clones in this sample may be carry-over from other donors' samples. This sequence joins TRBV6-1 and TRBJ1-3; the D gene is possibly TRBD1 (5 bases). The input for sequencing was cultured PBMCs, taken from culture after CMV antigen stimulation. Here the CDR3 DNA reads TGTGCCAGCAGTGAATCGGGGTGGGGGACTGGAAACACCATATATTTT. Protein product: CASSESGWGTGNTIYF.